The 23 T cell receptor beta chains below were found in one sample sequenced in a study of regulatory T cells in long-lasting Graves disease. Time point defined: newly diagnosed GD, antithyroid drugs for less than 3 months. The TCR library was made from RNA extracted from PBMCs. Building the TCR beta libraries relied on iRepertoire HTBI primers, and CDR3 regions underwent Arm-PCR. TCRdb re-derived calls from the multiplex PCR reads in MiXCR, one entry per CDR3 protein. The sample comprises 250,000 to 300,000 distinct CDR3 sequences, around a sixth of which are singletons, and 14% rests with the top ten. The sample was also linked to a second study, of T cells in Graves' hyperthyroidism and ophthalmopathy.

This sample comprised peripheral blood mononuclear cells (PBMCs), obtained at new diagnosis, from a patient treated with antithyroid drugs. The origin of the receptors is a woman under 40 with Graves disease.

This clonotype was detected only a few times. Compared with germline, one end of the junction differs, possibly owing to a read error. This rearrangement joins TRBV24-1 to TRBJ1-4; the D is unclear. The CDR3 runs 11 residues. Germline V gives CDR1 KGHDR, CDR2 SFDVKD. The CDR3 protein is CTTTLGRKLFF. The CDR3 DNA follows: TGTACCACTACACTAGGCCGAAAACTGTTTTTT.

At least ten counts were recorded for this clonotype. The chain links TRBV10-3 to TRBJ1-1; perhaps TRBD1 as D (6 bases). The V and J ends lost 9 bases and 6 bases respectively, with 11 bases between them. Germline lookup yields CDR1 ENHRY and CDR2 SYGVKD. The CDR3 length is 11 residues. DNA of the CDR3: TGTGCCATAGGGGGAGGTCCTGAAGCTTTCTTT. Translating it yields CAIGGGPEAFF.

Many counts were recorded for this clonotype. The genes are TRBV6-1 and TRBJ1-5; no firm D call. With 6 bases removed from V and 0 bases from J, the gap between germline ends came to 12 bases. CDR3 length: 15 residues. Germline V CDR1 and CDR2: MNHNS, SASEGT. CDR3 region: CASRVTDYSNQPQHF. DNA for the CDR3: TGTGCCAGCAGGGTTACAGACTATAGCAATCAGCCCCAGCATTTT.

This clonotype has a count of ten or more. V usage is TRBV19 and J usage is TRBJ1-2, with D perhaps TRBD1 (5 bases). Germline values: CDR1 LNHDA, CDR2 SQIVND (reference sequence). Trimming removed 5 bases from V and 4 bases from J, with 17 bases in between. CDR3 length: 15 residues. The CDR3 here is CASSSTVFLFYGYTF. In DNA form, the CDR3 reads TGTGCCAGTAGTTCGACAGTCTTCCTTTTCTATGGCTACACCTTC.

This clonotype was seen only a few times. V is TRBV4-2 and J is TRBJ2-2; D perhaps matches TRBD2 (5 bases). Between the trimmed V and J ends, which lost 4 bases and 5 bases, there was a span of 23 bases. The CDR3 loop spans 18 amino acids. Germline V CDR1 and CDR2: LGHNA, YNFKEQ. The CDR3 loop reads CASSPKSIPRVRTGELFF. Written as DNA, the CDR3 is TGTGCCAGCAGCCCGAAATCTATACCGAGGGTACGGACCGGGGAGCTGTTTTTT.

This clonotype has a count of ten or more. The CDR3 nucleotides read TGTGCCAGCAGCTTATACGGGGAGTCCTACGAGCAGTACTTC. Protein sequence: CASSLYGESYEQYF. This chain links TRBV7-2 with TRBJ2-7; weak D call: TRBD2 (5 bases). The CDR3 contains 14 residues. CDR1 SGHTA and CDR2 FQGNSA come from the germline V gene. V shed 2 bases and J shed 1 base, with 9 bases lying between them.

The chain carries TRBV5-1 and TRBJ2-1; TRBD2 is a possible D gene (8 bases). Per germline, CDR1 SGHRS and CDR2 YFSETQ. This CDR3 is built from 16 residues. Trimming took off 4 bases at V and 3 bases at J, with 17 bases between the two ends. The CDR3: CASSTGGGQRYNEQFF. CDR3 sequence (DNA): TGCGCCAGCAGCACGGGGGGGGGACAGCGCTACAATGAGCAGTTCTTC.

This clonotype came up many times. The CDR3: CASSFGGQGATGELFF. The DNA of the CDR3 is TGTGCCAGCAGCTTCGGGGGACAGGGGGCTACCGGGGAGCTGTTTTTT. The chain recombines TRBV7-3 with TRBJ2-2, with 12 bases that match TRBD1. This CDR3 contains 16 residues. The V gene's germline CDR1 is SGHTA and CDR2 FQGTGA. V gave up 3 bases and J gave up 5 bases; unmatched junction bases: 4.

In its sample, this clonotype was seen many times. J is TRBJ1-5 and V is TRBV5-1; a possible D gene is TRBD1 (5 bases). CDR3 size: 14 residues. Trimming pared 4 bases from V and 3 bases from J, leaving 11 bases between. The germline V gene encodes CDR1 SGHRS and CDR2 YFSETQ. The CDR3 nucleotides are TGCGCCAGCAGCGTGGGGGGAATCAATCAGCCCCAGCATTTT. Translation gives CASSVGGINQPQHF.

This clonotype was seen at least ten times. Here the CDR3 reads CASSEQGNYGYTF. The CDR3 DNA reads TGTGCCAGCAGTGAACAGGGGAACTATGGCTACACCTTC. The gene calls are TRBV6-1 and TRBJ1-2; maybe TRBD1 (6 bases). This CDR3 has 13 residues. CDR1 and CDR2 from the germline V gene are MNHNS and SASEGT. V was cut by 2 bases and J by 2 bases, with 6 bases left in between.

This clonotype was seen ten or more times. The chain links TRBV2 to TRBJ2-3; TRBD1 matches at 7 bases. The J call may be faulty, since TRBJ1-1 better matches the DNA end. Per the germline V gene, CDR1 is SNHLY and CDR2 is FYNNEI. The CDR3 length is 15 residues. The CDR3 region is CASSSGGVQGLEAFF. The CDR3 coding sequence is TGTGCCAGCAGCTCAGGGGGGGTCCAGGGCCTTGAAGCTTTCTTT.

This clonotype was observed at least ten times. This sequence joins TRBV20-1 and TRBJ1-2; D not resolved. CDR1 and CDR2 (germline): DFQATT, SNEGSKA (reference sequence). The CDR3 is 15 amino acids. Between the trimmed V and J ends, which lost 1 base and 5 bases, there was a span of 17 bases. The CDR3 DNA reads as TGCAGTGCTAGAGTTGACACACCGACGACATATGGCTACACCTTC. Amino acids: CSARVDTPTTYGYTF.

This clonotype was counted many times. The chain has TRBV5-4 and TRBJ2-3; TRBD2 might be the D (6 bases). Trimming took off 0 bases at V and 2 bases at J, with 10 bases between the two ends. In germline, CDR1 is SGHNT, CDR2 YYREEE (reference sequence). The CDR3 runs 15 residues. This CDR3 is CASSLAAGSTDTQYF. In nucleotides, the CDR3 is TGTGCCAGCAGCTTGGCCGCGGGGTCCACAGATACGCAGTATTTT.

This clonotype has a count of ten or more. The chain links TRBV20-1 to TRBJ1-4; D is possibly TRBD1 (5 bases). Trimming took off 0 bases at V and 7 bases at J, with 15 bases between the two ends. CDR3 length: 15 amino acids. CDR1 and CDR2 (germline): DFQATT, SNEGSKA (reference sequence). This chain's CDR3 is CSARDPGDGGEKLFF. DNA for the CDR3: TGCAGTGCTAGAGATCCGGGCGATGGGGGTGAAAAACTGTTTTTT.

In this sample, this clonotype turned up many times. The rearrangement joins TRBV11-2 to TRBJ1-6; no reliable D call. Trimming removed 7 bases from V and 8 bases from J, with 12 bases in between. CDR3 size: 13 residues. Looked up from germline, CDR1 is SGHAT and CDR2 is FQNNGV. The CDR3 DNA follows: TGTGCCAGCACCGGGCCCCTACATTCACCCCTCCACTTT. This translates into CASTGPLHSPLHF.

This clonotype appeared a few times. Since a much larger clone is just one base distant, this may be a read error. The chain links TRBV7-9 to TRBJ2-7, with D possibly matching TRBD2 (5 bases). Germline loops: CDR1 SEHNR, CDR2 FQNEAQ (reference sequence). This CDR3 contains 15 residues. CDR3 nucleotide sequence: TGTACCAGCAGCTTAGCCCAGAGGGAGAACTACGAGCAGTACTTC. It yields the protein CTSSLAQRENYEQYF. Full variable domain (outside the CDR3, taken from reference TRBV7-9 and TRBJ2-7): DTGVSQNPRHKITKRGQNVTFRCDPISEHNRLYWYRQTLGQGPEFLTYFQNEAQLEKSRLLSDRFSAERPKGSFSTLEIQRTEQGDSAMYLCTSSLAQRENYEQYFGPGTRLTVT.

This clonotype was observed many times. The V gene is TRBV7-8, the J gene TRBJ2-1, with TRBD2 identical over 12 bases. The CDR3 has 18 residues. Germline V gene sequence: CDR1 SGHVS, CDR2 FQNEAQ. V gave up 1 base and J gave up 12 bases; unmatched junction bases: 16. The CDR3 sequence: CASSLVSPLASGGAGQFF. Here the CDR3 DNA reads TGTGCCAGCAGCTTAGTTAGCCCCTTAGCTAGCGGGGGGGCAGGGCAGTTCTTC.

This clonotype appeared many times. This chain connects TRBV13 to TRBJ2-3; D is possibly TRBD1 or TRBD2 (5 bases each). The CDR3 sequence is 16 residues long. The germline gives CDR1 PRHDT, CDR2 FYEKMQ (reference sequence). The V end was cut by 4 bases, the J end by 1 base, with 15 bases between. CDR3 protein: CASSSEGLRGTDTQYF. CDR3 DNA sequence: TGTGCCAGCAGCTCCGAGGGGTTACGGGGCACAGATACGCAGTATTTT.

This clonotype has at least ten counts. The chain links TRBV20-1 to TRBJ1-3; TRBD1 aligns across 7 bases. CDR3 length: 15 residues. The ends lost 0 bases at V and 2 bases at J; junction bases unmatched: 4. Germline V CDR1 and CDR2: DFQATT, SNEGSKA (reference sequence). This CDR3 reads CSAREFTGAGNTIYF. The CDR3 DNA reads as TGCAGTGCTAGAGAGTTCACAGGGGCTGGAAACACCATATATTTT.

This clonotype was detected only a few times. The genes are TRBV4-1 and TRBJ1-1; D remains ambiguous. Germline assignment: CDR1 MGHRA and CDR2 YSYEKL. The CDR3 consists of 13 residues. V lost 0 bases to trimming and J lost 11 bases, with 13 bases between them. The CDR3 is CASSQEMTSKAFF. The DNA of the CDR3 is TGCGCCAGCAGCCAAGAGATGACAAGTAAGGCTTTCTTT.

This chain connects TRBV5-1 to TRBJ2-3; TRBD1 agrees at 10 bases. The germline V gene has CDR1 SGHRS and CDR2 YFSETQ. With V trimmed by 4 bases and J by 0 bases, 11 bases remained unmatched. The length of the CDR3 is 18 residues. CDR3: CASSLGTGVRSSTDTQYF. Here the CDR3 DNA reads TGCGCCAGCAGCCTCGGGACAGGGGTTCGGAGTAGCACAGATACGCAGTATTTT.

This clonotype was seen only once. The chain carries TRBV20-1 and TRBJ1-2; 9 bases are shared with TRBD1. Losses at the gene ends were 1 base for V and 8 bases for J; bases not matched to a gene: 5. Germline lookup yields CDR1 DFQATT and CDR2 SNEGSKA (reference sequence). The CDR3 sequence is 13 residues long. The CDR3, as DNA: TGCAGTGCTAGAGCACAGGGGGCGAAGGGCTACACCTTC. It specifies CSARAQGAKGYTF.

This clonotype was recorded at least ten times. The chain joins TRBV20-1 to TRBJ1-4; no reliable D call. The CDR3 totals 13 residues. Germline V CDR1 and CDR2: DFQATT, SNEGSKA (reference sequence). Trimming stripped 3 bases from V and 5 bases from J, with 10 bases between. For the CDR3, the DNA is TGCAGTGCTAGTAGCGGTGGGAATGAAAAACTGTTTTTT. This translates into CSASSGGNEKLFF.